The T cell receptor (beta chain) described here comes from a study of glioma-infiltrating T cells. The iRepertoire nested amplicon-rescue multiplex PCR amplified TCR alpha and beta CDR3s from RNA. One entry per CDR3 protein, called by TCRdb with MiXCR from the multiplex PCR reads. The table shows approximately 89,000 distinct CDR3 sequences, with 20% to 25% occurring only once. V lost 6 bases, J lost 5 bases, and 13 bases lay in between. The CDR3 totals 13 residues. Germline V gene data show CDR1 as MNHNS and CDR2 as SASEGT. There are many counts of this clonotype. The TCR originated in a human donor with low-grade glioma or glioblastoma, undergoing nonglioma brain surgery, or in good health (not recorded which). This chain joins TRBV6-1 and TRBJ2-5; D ambiguous. Specimen: glioma tissue, nonneoplastic brain tissue, or PBMCs (not recorded which). The CDR3 loop reads CASRYSSGETQYF. In DNA, the CDR3 is TGTGCCAGCAGGTATAGCTCCGGGGAGACCCAGTACTTC.